Sequencing of this T cell receptor (beta chain) was carried out in a study of glioma-infiltrating T cells (dated by TCRdb to about 2016). For the study in its entirety: TCR alpha- and beta-chain repertoires were sequenced from glioma tissue, non-neoplastic brain tissue and matched peripheral blood mononuclear cells. To gauge divergence between tissue and blood T-cell populations, every tissue-infiltrating repertoire was compared against the peripheral blood repertoire from the same patient. The paired cohort comprised three low-grade glioma patients, 8 or 9 primary glioblastoma patients and three non-glioma patients contributing non-neoplastic brain tissue.

This clonotype was seen ten or more times. What antigen it recognizes has not been identified. No clone much larger than this one lies a single base away; base qualities are absent. The study at large found these results: Very few CDR3 sequences were shared between tissue and blood, attributed to high CDR3 diversity and limited sampling. VJ-independent divergence between tissue and blood was lower than expected in non-neoplastic patients but higher than expected in all gliomas, particularly low-grade gliomas. Group comparisons were based on small numbers of patients: three non-neoplastic, three low-grade glioma and roughly 8 glioblastoma patients.

The iRepertoire nested amplicon-rescue multiplex PCR (arm-PCR) platform was used to amplify TCR alpha and beta CDR3 regions from RNA. The input for one-step reverse transcription and amplification was about 85-400 ng of tissue mRNA or PBMC total RNA. Following bead purification, Illumina adapters were added through a secondary multiplex PCR, and the libraries were then gel-purified between 200 and 400 bp. Libraries carried internal 6-nucleotide barcodes used for demultiplexing. Sequencing of the libraries was done on an Illumina MiSeq using 2x220 or 2x250 nucleotide paired-end reads. Per the source publication's procedure: Paired reads were merged using FLASH 1.2.11 and aligned with BWA-MEM to the GRCh37 human genome, and TRA and TRB reads were then extracted. An IMGT-derived reference of cassette sequences and CDR3 motifs, with pseudogenes included, was used for V and J assignment. Reads were translated in three frames, and productive CDR3s were defined by a C…FGXG motif without stop codons. Clonotypes were defined as unique combinations of V-J cassette pair and CDR3 amino acid sequence. Filtering of reads was based on Hamming distance, with the threshold set by the sequence error rate of each sample in mapped regions. In TCRdb, the public reads were trimmed at Q25 with fastp and aligned with MiXCR, with productive beta chains retained. Records with the same CDR3 protein are collapsed into one entry carrying the most frequent genes and DNA. None of the V and J calls come from the authors' own analysis; TCRdb made them. The sample yields roughly 120,000 distinct CDR3 sequences; approximately 26% were counted once. The top ten constitute roughly a third of the sample.

The CDR3 covers 12 residues, taking in both the cysteine and the phenylalanine. Only the CDR3 DNA is retained, 36 bases long and in frame from the first base. A distance of 8 bases separates the germline ends of V and J, which lose 1 base and 6 bases respectively. The CDR1 and CDR2 encoded by the germline V gene are SGHRS and YFSETQ. Sequenced material: glioma tissue, nonneoplastic brain tissue, or PBMCs (not recorded which). The receptor comes from a human donor with low-grade glioma or glioblastoma, undergoing nonglioma brain surgery, or in good health (not recorded which). Rearrangement joined TRBV5-1 to TRBJ2-7; no D gene can be assigned with confidence. The DNA sequence reads TGCGCCAGCAGCTTGCTCGCGGTCGAGCAGTACTTC. It is translated as CASSLLAVEQYF.